The T cell receptor (beta chain) under discussion was sequenced for a study of blood T cell repertoires in COVID-19. Study-wide context: Sources were T cells, B-cell-depleted T cells, or PBMCs; the material itself was cDNA or gDNA.

With 1 base removed from V and 4 bases from J, the gap between germline ends came to 7 bases. CDR1 and CDR2 from the germline V gene are SQVTM and ANQGSEA. The length of the CDR3 is 12 residues. Method: immunoSEQ multiplex PCR; TCRdb's copy keeps in-frame clones and lacks some. The sample holds about 170,000 clones, over 70% seen once. The chain uses TRBV29-1 and TRBJ1-2; D unclear. Sequencing was carried out using peripheral blood. This TCR was sampled from a woman aged 60-75 years with acute or convalescent COVID-19. The CDR3, as DNA: TGCAGCGTTGAAGTAAGAGCCTATGGCTACACCTTC. It yields the protein CSVEVRAYGYTF.